Sequencing of this T cell receptor beta chain was carried out in a study of monozygotic twins with inflammatory bowel disease. UMIs with a 6-nucleotide sample barcode were added by template switching. TCRdb reprocessed the 5' RACE reads and keeps a single row for each CDR3 protein, giving no DNA. This table lists a few hundred thousand distinct CDR3 sequences. This CDR3 has 15 residues. Germline loops: CDR1 SNHLY, CDR2 FYNNEI. Points on this clonotype: The antigen remains unidentified.

Study results and caveats: Inverse Simpson values showed less TCRbeta diversity in IBD patients than in their healthy co-twins.

The clonotype was recovered from a human donor with ulcerative colitis or Crohn's disease, or a healthy co-twin of an affected twin (not recorded which). The sequencing sample was made of blood. The chain employs TRBV2 and TRBJ1-5; the D gene TCRdb calls, TRBD1, cannot be checked with no DNA. CDR3 region: CASSERRGGNQPQHF.